This TCR beta chain emerged from a study of T cell changes during pregnancy in multiple sclerosis. Trimming shortened V by 4 bases and J by 0 bases, and 17 bases separated the two germline ends. In germline, CDR1 is SGDLS, CDR2 YYNGEE. The CDR3 consists of 18 residues. Profiled with immunoSEQ multiplex PCR; TCRdb holds only in-frame clones, not every one. The sample includes about 40,000 clones, 80% to 90% of them seen just once. This clonotype was sampled from a female donor in good health, enrolled as a control in a pregnancy study. The V call is TRBV9, the J call TRBJ2-6; no clear D. Here the sequenced sample was peripheral blood, taken in the first trimester of pregnancy. CDR3: CASSPRSQKSSGANVLTF. In nucleotides, the CDR3 is TGTGCCAGCAGCCCCCGGAGCCAGAAGAGCTCTGGGGCCAACGTCCTGACTTTC. The full variable domain, in which reference TRBV9 and TRBJ2-6 provide the parts outside the CDR3, is DSGVTQTPKHLITATGQRVTLRCSPRSGDLSVYWYQQSLDQGLQFLIQYYNGEERAKGNILERFSAQQFPDLHSELNLSSLELGDSALYFCASSPRSQKSSGANVLTFGAGSRLTVL.